The 16 T cell receptor beta chains given below trace back to one sample, sequenced in a study of blood T cell repertoires in COVID-19 (TCRdb year 2020). Library construction relied on the immunoSEQ multiplex PCR assay. TCRdb retrieved this table from immuneACCESS and kept in-frame rearrangements only. Not all clones are present; in checked studies, unresolved V genes account for under half, and no reason is known for the remainder. The sample includes some 120,000 clones, with roughly 76% observed a single time. The leading ten clones occupy 10% of the sample. Sequenced input: peripheral blood. Every receptor here comes from a human donor in a cohort sampled during active COVID-19.

The J gene is TRBJ1-5, the V gene TRBV18, with D possibly TRBD1 on 6 matching bases. Trimming removed 3 bases at V and 6 bases at J, with 12 bases between. From germline, CDR1 is KGHSH and CDR2 LQKENI. This CDR3 is 14 amino acids long. Here the CDR3 reads CASSPGRGGQPQHF. CDR3 DNA sequence: TGTGCCAGCTCACCGGGAAGGGGGGGTCAGCCCCAGCATTTT.

This rearrangement joins TRBV12-3 or TRBV12-4 to TRBJ1-2; D gene unclear. V was shortened by 2 bases and J by 7 bases, with 8 bases between the two germline ends. The CDR3 consists of 12 residues. CDR3 loop: CASSLPGFGYTF. CDR3 nucleotide sequence: TGTGCCAGCAGTTTACCGGGGTTTGGCTACACCTTC.

CDR3 nucleotides: TGTGCCAGCCAAGGACAGGGGAACACTGAAGCTTTCTTT. The encoded protein is CASQGQGNTEAFF. This rearrangement joins TRBV2 to TRBJ1-1; 8 bases align to TRBD1. The V and J ends lost 8 bases and 1 base, in that order; junction bases with no gene match: 3. There are 13 residues in the CDR3. Germline lookup yields CDR1 SNHLY and CDR2 FYNNEI. Supplemented by reference TRBV2 and TRBJ1-1, the full variable domain reads EPEVTQTPSHQVTQMGQEVILRCVPISNHLYFYWYRQILGQKVEFLVSFYNNEISEKSEIFDDQFSVERPDGSNFTLKIRSTKLEDSAMYFCASQGQGNTEAFFGQGTRLTVV.

The J gene is TRBJ1-2, the V gene TRBV6-5; a weak D match, TRBD1 (5 bases). The V end lost 6 bases, the J end lost 2 bases, and 13 bases lay between the germline ends. Germline lookup yields CDR1 MNHEY and CDR2 SVGAGI. The CDR3 is 14 amino acids. Here the CDR3 DNA reads TGTGCCAGCAGCTCAACGACAGTAAACTATGGCTACACCTTC. Protein product: CASSSTTVNYGYTF.

This clone was counted only a few times. The rearrangement links TRBV9 to TRBJ2-5, with 8 bases lining up with TRBD2. The CDR3 is 14 amino acids. In germline, CDR1 is SGDLS, CDR2 YYNGEE. V shed 2 bases and J 5 bases; nucleotides not matched to a gene: 5. The DNA of the CDR3 is TGTGCCAGCAGCGTGGCTAGCGGGTCGGAGACCCAGTACTTC. Translation gives CASSVASGSETQYF. The full variable domain, completed using reference TRBV9 and TRBJ2-5, is DSGVTQTPKHLITATGQRVTLRCSPRSGDLSVYWYQQSLDQGLQFLIQYYNGEERAKGNILERFSAQQFPDLHSELNLSSLELGDSALYFCASSVASGSETQYFGPGTRLLVL.

The rearrangement links TRBV4-1 to TRBJ2-1; TRBD2 aligns across 8 bases. The J segment lost 6 bases and the V segment lost 6 bases, leaving 7 bases of the junction unmatched. This CDR3 comprises 14 residues. Germline V CDR1 and CDR2: MGHRA, YSYEKL. The CDR3, as DNA: TGCGCCAGCAGACTCGGGAGCGGGGGCAATGAGCAGTTCTTC. Amino acid sequence: CASRLGSGGNEQFF.

This rearrangement joins TRBV6-5 to TRBJ2-5; tentative D call: TRBD2 (5 bases). The CDR3 runs 13 residues. V lost 0 bases and J lost 7, with 9 bases in between. CDR1 MNHEY and CDR2 SVGAGI come from the germline V gene. The CDR3 protein is CASSYSGRRTQYF. In DNA, the CDR3 is TGTGCCAGCAGTTACTCAGGGAGAAGGACCCAGTACTTC.

At least ten counts were recorded for this clone. The CDR3 nucleotides are TGTGCCAGCAGTCACGGGACAGATTCCTACGAGCAGTACTTC. Protein sequence: CASSHGTDSYEQYF. The chain couples TRBV6-6 to TRBJ2-7, with TRBD1 matching 7 bases. Trimming took 5 bases from V and 1 from J; bases not matched to a gene: 5. Per the germline V gene, CDR1 is MNHNY and CDR2 is SVGAGI (reference sequence). The CDR3 totals 14 residues.

The rearrangement joins TRBV7-2 to TRBJ2-7; a possible D gene is TRBD2 (5 bases). Germline CDR1 SGHTA, CDR2 FQGNSA. The germline V and J ends were trimmed by 6 bases and 2 bases, with 14 bases remaining between them. This CDR3 is 14 amino acids long. The CDR3 DNA sequence: TGTGCCAGCAGTGCCGGACCGGGAACCTACGAGCAGTACTTC. Translating it yields CASSAGPGTYEQYF.

The V call is TRBV7-2, the J call TRBJ2-7; 10 bases are a match to TRBD1. CDR1 is SGHTA and CDR2 is FQGNSA in the germline V gene. V dropped 0 bases and J dropped 3; count of bases not matched to a gene: 5. CDR3 length equals 16 residues. In DNA form, the CDR3 reads TGTGCCAGCAGCTTAGCGGGGGGGACAGGGGACTACGAGCAGTACTTC. This encodes CASSLAGGTGDYEQYF. Using reference TRBV7-2 and TRBJ2-7 for the parts outside the CDR3, the full variable domain is GAGVSQSPSNKVTEKGKDVELRCDPISGHTALYWYRQSLGQGLEFLIYFQGNSAPDKSGLPSDRFSAERTGGSVSTLTIQRTQQEDSAVYLCASSLAGGTGDYEQYFGPGTRLTVT.

J is TRBJ2-1 and V is TRBV11-2; tentatively, D is TRBD2 (7 bases). Germline V gene data show CDR1 as SGHAT and CDR2 as FQNNGV. V lost 5 bases, J lost 3 bases, and 17 bases lay in between. This CDR3 comprises 16 residues. CDR3 sequence: CASSPRGGGFYNEQFF. Here the CDR3 DNA reads TGTGCCAGCAGCCCGCGGGGCGGGGGCTTCTACAATGAGCAGTTCTTC.

Concerning this clone itself: Germline is not matched at one junction end, which may reflect a read error. The J gene is TRBJ1-1, the V gene TRBV27, with TRBD1 matching over 9 bases. The length of the CDR3 is 14 residues. In germline, CDR1 is MNHEY, CDR2 SMNVEV (reference sequence). In nucleotides, the CDR3 is TGTGCCAGCAAGACCGGACAGGGGAACTCTGAAGCTTTCTTT. Its protein product is CASKTGQGNSEAFF.

This sequence joins TRBV11-2 and TRBJ1-1, with 9 bases lining up with TRBD1. The CDR3 consists of 12 residues. The J segment lost 10 bases and the V segment lost 5 bases, leaving 5 bases of the junction unmatched. Looked up from germline, CDR1 is SGHAT and CDR2 is FQNNGV. The CDR3 sequence: CASSLTGGAAFF. The CDR3 DNA reads TGTGCCAGCAGCCTCACAGGGGGCGCAGCTTTCTTT. The full variable domain, completed using reference TRBV11-2 and TRBJ1-1, is EAGVAQSPRYKIIEKRQSVAFWCNPISGHATLYWYQQILGQGPKLLIQFQNNGVVDDSQLPKDRFSAERLKGVDSTLKIQPAKLEDSAVYLCASSLTGGAAFFGQGTRLTVV.

The J gene is TRBJ1-1, the V gene TRBV19, with D tentatively TRBD1 (5 bases). Trimming cost V 3 bases and J 8 bases, with 13 bases left between them. Looked up from germline, CDR1 is LNHDA and CDR2 is SQIVND (reference sequence). This CDR3 spans 13 amino acids. The CDR3: CASSIVVREEAFF. The CDR3 DNA reads as TGTGCCAGTAGTATCGTCGTCAGGGAAGAAGCTTTCTTT. The full variable domain, with the rest looked up from reference TRBV19 and TRBJ1-1, is DGGITQSPKYLFRKEGQNVTLSCEQNLNHDAMYWYRQDPGQGLRLIYYSQIVNDFQKGDIAEGYSVSREKKESFPLTVTSAQKNPTAFYLCASSIVVREEAFFGQGTRLTVV.

The chain couples TRBV3-1 (or the pseudogene TRBV3-2) to TRBJ2-7; D unclear. The CDR3 is 12 residues long. The germline V gene has CDR1 LGHDT and CDR2 YNNKEL (reference sequence). Trimming took 0 bases from V and 7 from J, leaving 7 bases between them. As DNA, the CDR3 is TGTGCCAGCAGCCAAGATTTCGAGGAGCAGTACTTC. Its protein product is CASSQDFEEQYF.

The CDR3 loop reads CASSLRQTGAKQPTEAFF. CDR3 DNA: TGTGCCAGCAGCCTCCGTCAAACAGGCGCCAAACAACCTACTGAAGCTTTCTTT. The chain recombines TRBV7-9 with TRBJ1-1; a possible D gene is TRBD1 (5 bases). Deletions cut 5 bases from V and 5 bases from J, with 27 bases between. From germline, CDR1 is SEHNR and CDR2 FQNEAQ (reference sequence). CDR3 length: 18 residues. Full variable domain (rest looked up from reference TRBV7-9 and TRBJ1-1): DTGVSQNPRHKITKRGQNVTFRCDPISEHNRLYWYRQTLGQGPEFLTYFQNEAQLEKSRLLSDRFSAERPKGSFSTLEIQRTEQGDSAMYLCASSLRQTGAKQPTEAFFGQGTRLTVV.